The entry that follows covers one T cell receptor (beta chain) sequence. What it binds is not known. Other DNA sequences in the sample encode the same CDR3. The sample comes from a study of T cell responses to AZD1222 COVID-19 vaccine. The assay was immunoSEQ multiplex PCR, and TCRdb's table has in-frame clones only and misses some. Of 90,000 to 120,000 clones detected, 87% appear once; the ten largest clones hold around 4.9%. Study results and caveats: Nearly half of the spike-specific TCRs reportedly recognize variant regions that carry no mutations. Most donors were white British and more were female, and clonal diversity was possibly underestimated.

Germline V gives CDR1 DFQATT, CDR2 SNEGSKA (reference sequence). V was pared by 3 bases and J by 1 base, with 3 bases between. CDR3 size: 11 residues. Second-dose intervals of approximately 4 or approximately 12 weeks were pooled. Sequences were derived from peripheral blood, sampled 28 days after the second AZD1222 dose. The receptor's source is an adult who received the AZD1222 COVID-19 vaccine. The chain employs TRBV20-1 and TRBJ1-1; D is ambiguous. DNA of the CDR3: TGCAGTGCTAGGGAGAACACTGAAGCTTTCTTT. Residues: CSARENTEAFF.